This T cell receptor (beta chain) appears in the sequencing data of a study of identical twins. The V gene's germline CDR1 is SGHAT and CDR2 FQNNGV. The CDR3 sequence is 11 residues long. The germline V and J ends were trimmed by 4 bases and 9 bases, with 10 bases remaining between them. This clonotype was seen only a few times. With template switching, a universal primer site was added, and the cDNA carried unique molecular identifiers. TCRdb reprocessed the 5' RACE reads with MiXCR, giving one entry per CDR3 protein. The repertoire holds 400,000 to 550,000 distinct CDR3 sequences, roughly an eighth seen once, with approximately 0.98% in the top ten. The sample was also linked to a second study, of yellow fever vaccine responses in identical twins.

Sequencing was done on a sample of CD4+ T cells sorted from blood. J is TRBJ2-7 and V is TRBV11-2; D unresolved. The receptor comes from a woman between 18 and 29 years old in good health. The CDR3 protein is CASSSGLVQYF. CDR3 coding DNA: TGTGCCAGCAGCTCTGGATTGGTGCAGTACTTC. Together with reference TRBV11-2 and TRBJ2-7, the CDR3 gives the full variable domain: EAGVAQSPRYKIIEKRQSVAFWCNPISGHATLYWYQQILGQGPKLLIQFQNNGVVDDSQLPKDRFSAERLKGVDSTLKIQPAKLEDSAVYLCASSSGLVQYFGPGTRLTVT.